What follows are 9 T cell receptor beta chains derived from one specimen sequenced in a study of CD8 T cells in Susac syndrome (dated by TCRdb to about 2019). Libraries came from the immunoSEQ multiplex PCR assay. RNA was extracted using the RNeasy kit, and about 0.45 to 1 ug of the RNA was reverse transcribed with random hexamers. TCRdb took the public reads, trimmed them with fastp at Q25, ran MiXCR for clone calling and kept in-frame beta chains. Every entry covers one CDR3 protein and lists the most common genes and DNA from its rows. In this sample the table shows some 300,000 distinct CDR3 sequences, approximately 89% of which occur a single time. In total, the top ten clones hold around 0.2% of the sample. What was sequenced was CD8+ T cells from PBMCs. These receptors were obtained from a human donor with multiple sclerosis.

V and J are TRBV14 and TRBJ2-1, with a possible D match to TRBD2 (6 bases). Germline V gene data show CDR1 as SGHDN and CDR2 as FVKESK. This CDR3 is built from 15 residues. V lost 1 base, J lost 12 bases, and 19 bases lay in between. In nucleotides, the CDR3 is TGTGCCAGCAGCCAAGGGGAGGCAGGACCCGCGGGGCAGTTCTTC. Amino acids: CASSQGEAGPAGQFF.

This chain joins TRBV2 and TRBJ2-1, with D possibly matching TRBD2 (6 bases). The CDR3 runs to 13 residues. Germline assignment: CDR1 SNHLY and CDR2 FYNNEI. Trimming removed 3 bases at V and 9 bases at J, with 12 bases between. This chain's CDR3 is CASSDTTGSEQFF. CDR3 DNA: TGTGCCAGCAGTGACACGACCGGGAGTGAGCAGTTCTTC.

This clonotype occurred once. The chain carries TRBV28 and TRBJ1-5; D is unclear. The germline V gene encodes CDR1 MDHEN and CDR2 SYDVKM. CDR3 length: 13 residues. V lost 4 bases and J lost 0, with 4 bases in between. CDR3 region: CASSSYSNQPQHF. CDR3 coding DNA: TGTGCCAGCAGTTCTTATAGCAATCAGCCCCAGCATTTT.

The chain joins TRBV21-1 to TRBJ2-3; no DNA check was done on the table's D call, TRBD2. TRBV21-1 is tagged as a pseudogene. This CDR3 region has 18 residues. The CDR3 is CASSKETAREGRTDTQYF. CDR3 DNA sequence: TGTGCCAGCAGCAAGGAGACAGCGCGGGAGGGCCGCACAGATACGCAGTATTTT.

The chain combines TRBV20-1 with TRBJ2-7, with unresolved D. Between the trimmed V and J ends, which lost 4 bases and 3 bases, there was a span of 22 bases. CDR3 size: 16 residues. Germline-derived CDR1 and CDR2 are DFQATT and SNEGSKA (reference sequence). CDR3 sequence: CSAISGVVRNDYEQYF. The DNA of the CDR3 is TGCAGTGCTATTTCAGGTGTGGTTCGTAATGACTACGAGCAGTACTTC.

The gene calls are TRBV9 and TRBJ2-3; D is undetermined. Germline CDR1 SGDLS, CDR2 YYNGEE. Trimming took off 0 bases at V and 0 bases at J, with 8 bases between the two ends. The CDR3 loop spans 15 amino acids. The CDR3 reads CASSVADGSTDTQYF. The CDR3 nucleotides are TGTGCCAGCAGCGTAGCCGACGGGAGCACAGATACGCAGTATTTT.

The V and J genes are TRBV29-1 and TRBJ2-7, with 10 nucleotides matching TRBD1. Germline CDR1 is SQVTM and CDR2 is ANQGSEA. The CDR3 has 14 residues. V shed 5 bases, J shed 0 bases, and the junction held 4 bases outside the gene matches. CDR3 region: CSVMDRGSSYEQYF. The CDR3 nucleotides read TGCAGCGTTATGGACAGGGGGAGCTCCTACGAGCAGTACTTC.

V gene TRBV19 combines with J gene TRBJ2-2, with D maybe TRBD2 (5 bases). Germline V lookup: CDR1 LNHDA, CDR2 SQIVND (reference sequence). The CDR3 is made up of 15 amino acids. V was clipped by 7 bases and J by 7 bases, with 19 bases between them. As DNA, the CDR3 is TGTGCCAGTACTTGGAAAACGGGATGGGTCGGGGAGCTGTTTTTT. This codes for CASTWKTGWVGELFF.

The genes are TRBV5-6 and TRBJ2-1, with a weak D call TRBD2 (6 bases). The CDR3 length is 14 residues. Germline V CDR1 and CDR2: SGHDT, YYEEEE. V gave up 7 bases and J gave up 1 base, with 12 bases separating them. The DNA for the CDR3 is TGTGCCAGCTCGCGGGGTACGTCCTACAATGAGCAGTTCTTC. This encodes CASSRGTSYNEQFF.